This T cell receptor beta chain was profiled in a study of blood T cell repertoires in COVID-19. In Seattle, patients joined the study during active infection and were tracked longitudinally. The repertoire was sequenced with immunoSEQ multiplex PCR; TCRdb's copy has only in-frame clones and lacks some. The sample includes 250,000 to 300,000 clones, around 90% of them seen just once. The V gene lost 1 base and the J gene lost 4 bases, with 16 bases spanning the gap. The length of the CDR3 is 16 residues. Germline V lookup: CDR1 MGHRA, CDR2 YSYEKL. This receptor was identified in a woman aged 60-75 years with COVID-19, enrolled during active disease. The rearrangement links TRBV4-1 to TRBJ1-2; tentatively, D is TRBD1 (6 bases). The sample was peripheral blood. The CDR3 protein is CASSQVRRGSGYGYTF. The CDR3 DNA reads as TGCGCCAGCAGCCAAGTTCGCAGGGGCTCGGGCTATGGCTACACCTTC.